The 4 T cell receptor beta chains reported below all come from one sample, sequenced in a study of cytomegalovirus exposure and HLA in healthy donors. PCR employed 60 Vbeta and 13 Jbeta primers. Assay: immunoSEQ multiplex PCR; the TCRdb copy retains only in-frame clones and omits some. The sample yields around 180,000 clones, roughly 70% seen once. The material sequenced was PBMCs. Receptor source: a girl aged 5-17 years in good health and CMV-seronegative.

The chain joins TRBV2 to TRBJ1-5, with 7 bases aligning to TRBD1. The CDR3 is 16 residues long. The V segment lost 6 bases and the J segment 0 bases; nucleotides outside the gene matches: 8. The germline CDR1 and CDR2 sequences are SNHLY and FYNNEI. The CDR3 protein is CASRETGTLSNQPQHF. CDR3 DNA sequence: TGTGCCAGCAGGGAGACAGGGACCCTTAGCAATCAGCCCCAGCATTTT.

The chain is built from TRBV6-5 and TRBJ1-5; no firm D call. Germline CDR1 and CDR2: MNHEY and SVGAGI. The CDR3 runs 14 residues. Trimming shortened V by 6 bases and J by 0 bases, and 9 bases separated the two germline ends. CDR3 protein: CASSRGNSNQPQHF. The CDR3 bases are TGTGCCAGCAGCCGGGGAAATAGCAATCAGCCCCAGCATTTT.

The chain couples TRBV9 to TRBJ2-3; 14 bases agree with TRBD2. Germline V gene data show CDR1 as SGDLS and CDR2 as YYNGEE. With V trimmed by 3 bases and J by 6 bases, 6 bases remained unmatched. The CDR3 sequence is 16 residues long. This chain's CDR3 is CASSARTSGGIDTQYF. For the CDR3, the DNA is TGTGCCAGCAGCGCCCGGACTAGCGGGGGGATTGATACGCAGTATTTT.

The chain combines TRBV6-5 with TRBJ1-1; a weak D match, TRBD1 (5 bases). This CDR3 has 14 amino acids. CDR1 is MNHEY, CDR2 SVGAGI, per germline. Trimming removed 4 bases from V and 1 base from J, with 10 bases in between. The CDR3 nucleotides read TGTGCCAGCAGTTCAGGGTTCGGGAACACTGAAGCTTTCTTT. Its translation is CASSSGFGNTEAFF.